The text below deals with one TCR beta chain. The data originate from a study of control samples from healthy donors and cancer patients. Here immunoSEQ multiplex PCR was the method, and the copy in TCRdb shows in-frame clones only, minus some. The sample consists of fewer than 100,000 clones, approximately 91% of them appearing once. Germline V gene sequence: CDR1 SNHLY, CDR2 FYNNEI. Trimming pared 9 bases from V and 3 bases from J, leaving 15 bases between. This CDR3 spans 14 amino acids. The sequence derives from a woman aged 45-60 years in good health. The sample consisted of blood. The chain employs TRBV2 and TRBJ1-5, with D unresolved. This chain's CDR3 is CASRAALSNQPQHF. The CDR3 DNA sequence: TGTGCCAGTCGGGCAGCTTTATCCAATCAGCCCCAGCATTTT. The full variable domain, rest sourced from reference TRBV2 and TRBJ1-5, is EPEVTQTPSHQVTQMGQEVILRCVPISNHLYFYWYRQILGQKVEFLVSFYNNEISEKSEIFDDQFSVERPDGSNFTLKIRSTKLEDSAMYFCASRAALSNQPQHFGDGTRLSIL.